The clone carrying this TCR beta chain was counted many times. Its antigen is unknown. The record originates from a study of T-cell reconstitution after alpha-beta-depleted transplantation in children. The CDR3 loop spans 14 amino acids. V was cut by 4 bases and J by 5 bases, with 15 bases left in between. The V gene's germline CDR1 is SGDLS and CDR2 YYNGEE. Findings and limits, study-wide: A year post-transplant, T-cell counts and diversity derived mostly from newly produced T cells. Reports say that about two months after transplant, the alpha-beta T cells came out of several hundred graft clones that had expanded. It was surviving recipient T cells and thymic progenitors that gave some patients high TCRbeta diversity at day 60.

Library preparation (for TCRbeta) was performed with unique molecular identifiers. One entry per CDR3 protein, called by TCRdb with MiXCR from the PCR reads. The sample lists about 32,000 distinct CDR3 sequences; approximately 7% were seen once. This clonotype was obtained from a child less than two years old who had a stem cell transplant for acute myeloid leukemia, so the T cells may come from the graft donor. This specimen was peripheral blood, taken 60 days after TCRalphabeta/CD19-depleted stem cell transplant. The rearrangement links TRBV9 to TRBJ2-5; D not certain. CDR3 region: CASSPLMDRETQYF. DNA for the CDR3: TGTGCCAGCAGCCCCCTCATGGATCGGGAGACCCAGTACTTC.